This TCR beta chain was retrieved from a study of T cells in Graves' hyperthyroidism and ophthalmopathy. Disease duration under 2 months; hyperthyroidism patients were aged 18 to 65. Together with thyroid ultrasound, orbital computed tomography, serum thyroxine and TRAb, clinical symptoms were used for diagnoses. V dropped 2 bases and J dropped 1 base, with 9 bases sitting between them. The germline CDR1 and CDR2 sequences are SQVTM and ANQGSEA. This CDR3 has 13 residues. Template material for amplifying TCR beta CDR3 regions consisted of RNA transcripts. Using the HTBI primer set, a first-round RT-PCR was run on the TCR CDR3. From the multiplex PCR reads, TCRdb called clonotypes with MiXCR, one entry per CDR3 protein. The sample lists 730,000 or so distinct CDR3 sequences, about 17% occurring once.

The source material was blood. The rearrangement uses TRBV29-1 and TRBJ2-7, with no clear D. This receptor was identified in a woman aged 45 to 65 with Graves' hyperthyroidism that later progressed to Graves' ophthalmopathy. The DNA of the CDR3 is TGCAGCGTTGAAACACAGATTTCCTACGAGCAGTACTTC. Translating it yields CSVETQISYEQYF.